The 23 T cell receptor beta chains reported below all come from one sample, sequenced in a study of human T cells and chemical hapten exposure. TCRdb reanalysed the RACE reads using MiXCR and keeps one entry per CDR3 protein. The table includes under 110,000 distinct CDR3 sequences, approximately 12% detected once. The sample's time point: pre-sensitization, week 0. The sample's treatment: therapeutic diphenylcyclopropenone sensitization with weekly scalp DPC. Material: whole blood, obtained in connection with sensitization to the hapten diphenylcyclopropenone (DPC). Receptors were obtained from a woman aged 50 to 65 with alopecia areata. Some clones in this sample may be carry-over from other donors' samples.

The chain combines TRBV4-1 with TRBJ2-5; unclear D gene. The germline V and J ends were trimmed by 4 bases and 2 bases, with 14 bases remaining between them. This CDR3 region has 15 residues. The germline CDR1 and CDR2 sequences are MGHRA and YSYEKL. CDR3 residues: CASSLKIGEQETQYF. In nucleotides, the CDR3 is TGCGCCAGCAGCCTCAAGATTGGAGAACAAGAGACCCAGTACTTC.

The chain uses TRBV3-1 and TRBJ2-7; TRBD1 might be the D (6 bases). The V end was cut by 8 bases, the J end by 2 bases, with 7 bases between. CDR3 length equals 11 residues. Germline values: CDR1 LGHDT, CDR2 YNNKEL (reference sequence). This chain's CDR3 is CASGGAYEQYF. As DNA, the CDR3 is TGTGCCAGCGGGGGCGCCTACGAGCAGTACTTC.

This clonotype was picked up a small number of times. V gene TRBV5-1 combines with J gene TRBJ2-3; tentative D call: TRBD1 (5 bases). Trimming removed 4 bases at V and 0 bases at J, with 12 bases between. This CDR3 has 15 residues. CDR1 is SGHRS, CDR2 YFSETQ, per germline. The CDR3 is CASSGARASTDTQYF. The CDR3 DNA reads TGCGCCAGCAGCGGGGCCCGTGCTAGCACAGATACGCAGTATTTT.

This clonotype showed up just a few times. The chain links TRBV19 to TRBJ2-2, with a possible D match to TRBD1 (6 bases). In germline, CDR1 is LNHDA, CDR2 SQIVND (reference sequence). V was trimmed by 6 bases and J by 6 bases, leaving 17 bases between them. The CDR3 runs 15 residues. CDR3 loop: CASSPSTGSSGELFF. The CDR3 nucleotides are TGTGCCAGTAGCCCATCTACAGGGTCCTCCGGGGAGCTGTTTTTT.

The sample holds many counts of this clonotype. V is TRBV9 and J is TRBJ2-5; the D is unclear. The V end lost 1 base, the J end lost 5 bases, and 9 bases lay between the germline ends. The CDR3 is 13 residues long. CDR1 is SGDLS, CDR2 YYNGEE, per germline. The CDR3 spells CASSVFGSETQYF. The CDR3 DNA sequence: TGTGCCAGCAGCGTATTCGGTAGTGAGACCCAGTACTTC.

In its sample, this clonotype was seen many times. This chain links TRBV29-1 with TRBJ2-7; 7 nucleotides align to TRBD1. The CDR3 consists of 14 residues. V shed 6 bases and J 3 bases; nucleotides not matched to a gene: 11. Germline CDR1 and CDR2: SQVTM and ANQGSEA. The DNA for the CDR3 is TGCAGCGTGGCCCCAGGGACAGCCGTCTACGAGCAGTACTTC. As protein: CSVAPGTAVYEQYF.

This clonotype was detected many times. One end of the junction varies from germline; a read error may be responsible. The chain uses TRBV19 and TRBJ1-3; D might be TRBD1 (5 bases). The CDR3 is 17 amino acids. The germline V gene has CDR1 LNHDA and CDR2 SQIVND (reference sequence). The CDR3 loop reads CASSRLQAGTAGNTIYF. CDR3 coding DNA: TGTGCCAGTAGTAGACTTCAAGCCGGGACGGCTGGGAACACCATATATTTT.

This clonotype was seen a few times. V gene TRBV4-2 combines with J gene TRBJ2-3, with D possibly being TRBD2 (6 bases). This CDR3 comprises 14 residues. The V end lost 4 bases, the J end lost 0 bases, and 8 bases lay between the germline ends. CDR1 LGHNA and CDR2 YNFKEQ come from the germline V gene. The CDR3 here is CASSPGTSTDTQYF. CDR3 bases: TGTGCCAGCAGCCCTGGGACTAGCACAGATACGCAGTATTTT.

V and J are TRBV4-1 and TRBJ2-1, with a possible D match to TRBD2 (5 bases). Germline V lookup: CDR1 MGHRA, CDR2 YSYEKL. The CDR3 has 15 amino acids. Trimming removed 5 bases at V and 0 bases at J, with 11 bases between. The CDR3 DNA follows: TGCGCCAGCAGCTACGGGGTTAGCTCCTACAATGAGCAGTTCTTC. Its protein product is CASSYGVSSYNEQFF.

This clonotype was seen ten or more times. This chain connects TRBV7-9 to TRBJ2-5, with D perhaps TRBD1 or TRBD2 (6 bases each). This CDR3 is built from 15 residues. V lost 3 bases, J lost 1 base, and 12 bases lay in between. Germline-derived CDR1 and CDR2 are SEHNR and FQNEAQ (reference sequence). CDR3 bases: TGTGCCAGCAGCTTGCCCCGGGGGCTCCAAGAGACCCAGTACTTC. Its translation: CASSLPRGLQETQYF.

This clonotype has a handful of counts. The chain is built from TRBV5-6 and TRBJ1-5; D is unresolved. The ends were cut back, 0 bases at V and 3 bases at J, with 7 bases in the middle. The CDR3 is 14 amino acids. Germline CDR1 reads SGHDT; CDR2 reads YYEEEE. The CDR3 DNA sequence: TGTGCCAGCAGCTTGGGAGGTTTCAATCAGCCCCAGCATTTT. It encodes CASSLGGFNQPQHF.

This chain connects TRBV28 to TRBJ1-6, with 7 bases matching TRBD1. Germline values: CDR1 MDHEN, CDR2 SYDVKM. The V gene end was trimmed by 2 bases and the J gene end by 9 bases; junction bases not matched to a gene: 7. This CDR3 region has 15 residues. The CDR3 reads CASSLRGQGVSPLHF. CDR3 nucleotides: TGTGCCAGCAGTTTACGCGGCCAGGGGGTTTCACCCCTCCACTTT.

There are a few counts of this clonotype. The chain combines TRBV7-9 with TRBJ2-1; TRBD1 matches 7 bases. The CDR3 is 16 residues long. V lost 0 bases and J lost 3; bases outside the gene matches: 5. Germline CDR1 SEHNR, CDR2 FQNEAQ (reference sequence). The CDR3 bases are TGTGCCAGCAGCTTAGCCCAGGGGGTATTCTACAATGAGCAGTTCTTC. It translates to CASSLAQGVFYNEQFF.

This clonotype came up a few times. The chain employs TRBV2 and TRBJ1-4; maybe TRBD1 (6 bases). Per the germline V gene, CDR1 is SNHLY and CDR2 is FYNNEI. This CDR3 contains 16 residues. The V and J ends lost 2 bases and 4 bases respectively, with 14 bases between them. The chain's CDR3 is CASSEKRTAFNEKLFF. Here the CDR3 DNA reads TGTGCCAGCAGTGAAAAGCGGACAGCCTTTAATGAAAAACTGTTTTTT.

This clonotype turned up a few times. The chain carries TRBV27 and TRBJ2-7; weak D call: TRBD1 (5 bases). The CDR3 sequence is 15 residues long. Looked up from germline, CDR1 is MNHEY and CDR2 is SMNVEV (reference sequence). V lost 6 bases to trimming and J lost 3 bases, with 18 bases between them. The CDR3 region is CASSVDSRLGYEQYF. CDR3 bases: TGTGCCAGCAGCGTAGACAGCCGTCTCGGCTACGAGCAGTACTTC.

The table lists this clonotype with a few counts. CDR3 nucleotide sequence: TGCGCCAGCAGCTTGGAAGCAGGGGCTTCCTACGAGCAGTACTTC. It translates to CASSLEAGASYEQYF. The chain has TRBV5-1 and TRBJ2-7; D may be TRBD1 (6 bases). Trimming removed 0 bases from V and 1 base from J, with 11 bases in between. The CDR3 contains 15 residues. Looked up from germline, CDR1 is SGHRS and CDR2 is YFSETQ.

The sample holds a few counts of this clonotype. This chain connects TRBV7-2 to TRBJ2-1; 11 bases are a match to TRBD2. In germline, CDR1 is SGHTA, CDR2 FQGNSA. The CDR3 loop spans 16 amino acids. V lost 0 bases, J lost 4 bases, and 2 bases stayed unmatched. The CDR3, as DNA: TGTGCCAGCAGCTTAGCCCTAGCGGGGGGTTACAATGAGCAGTTCTTC. Its translation is CASSLALAGGYNEQFF.

The J gene is TRBJ1-6, the V gene TRBV5-1, with TRBD1 matching over 11 bases. The CDR3 runs to 17 residues. V shed 1 base and J 7 bases; nucleotides not matched to a gene: 7. Germline loops: CDR1 SGHRS, CDR2 YFSETQ. The CDR3 loop is CASSLTLRTGGNSPLHF. CDR3 coding DNA: TGCGCCAGCAGCTTGACGTTACGGACAGGGGGCAATTCACCCCTCCACTTT.

The sample holds a few counts of this clonotype. The V and J genes are TRBV5-1 and TRBJ2-2, with TRBD2 as a possible D gene (5 bases). The CDR3 runs to 13 residues. The ends were cut back, 4 bases at V and 8 bases at J, with 12 bases in the middle. Germline-derived CDR1 and CDR2 are SGHRS and YFSETQ. The CDR3 DNA reads as TGCGCCAGCAGCAGCGGAGGCAGTGGGGAGCTGTTTTTT. This translates into CASSSGGSGELFF.

Only one count was recorded for this clonotype. The rearrangement joins TRBV12-3 or TRBV12-4 to TRBJ1-5; a possible D gene is TRBD1 (5 bases). V dropped 3 bases and J dropped 10 bases, with 22 bases sitting between them. The CDR3 totals 16 residues. CDR3 bases: TGTGCCAGCAGTTTTCTCGATGGAGCCTTTAGGGGACCCCAGCATTTT. Protein product: CASSFLDGAFRGPQHF.

In this sample, this clonotype turned up a few times. The chain employs TRBV18 and TRBJ2-7; TRBD1 matches at 9 bases. The CDR3 extends over 16 amino acids. V was pared by 3 bases and J by 6 bases, with 12 bases of the junction left unmatched. Germline loops: CDR1 KGHSH, CDR2 LQKENI. This CDR3 reads CASSPWSGQGSGEQYF. DNA of the CDR3: TGTGCCAGCTCACCCTGGTCGGGACAGGGTTCCGGCGAGCAGTACTTC.

This chain joins TRBV5-1 and TRBJ2-7, with 8 positions matching TRBD1. CDR3 size: 14 residues. The V and J ends lost 3 bases and 6 bases, in that order; junction bases with no gene match: 8. Per the germline V gene, CDR1 is SGHRS and CDR2 is YFSETQ. CDR3 region: CASSSRGLASEQYF. The CDR3 DNA is TGCGCCAGCAGCTCCAGGGGGCTTGCGAGCGAGCAGTACTTC.

The chain recombines TRBV19 with TRBJ1-2; D is possibly TRBD1 (5 bases). The V end lost 7 bases, the J end lost 3 bases, and 15 bases lay between the germline ends. The CDR3 consists of 14 residues. CDR1 LNHDA and CDR2 SQIVND come from the germline V gene (reference sequence). The CDR3 bases are TGTGCCAGTAATGAACCGGGGCTCTACTATGGCTACACCTTC. It codes for CASNEPGLYYGYTF.